This passage covers 29 T cell receptor beta chains from one sample sequenced in a study of blood T cell repertoires in COVID-19. Sequenced by immunoSEQ multiplex PCR; TCRdb stores in-frame clones only, minus some. The sample comprises 290,000 or so clones, around 86% of which are singletons, and over 1% rests with the top ten. The sample comprised peripheral blood. These receptors were collected from a man aged 70-80 years with acute or convalescent COVID-19.

This clone has only a few counts. Other DNA sequences in this sample translate to the same CDR3. The genes are TRBV27 and TRBJ1-1; maybe TRBD1 (5 bases). V dropped 6 bases and J dropped 0 bases, with 11 bases sitting between them. Germline CDR1 is MNHEY and CDR2 is SMNVEV (reference sequence). This CDR3 spans 14 amino acids. CDR3 nucleotides: TGTGCCAGCAGAAAAACAGGTCTGAACACTGAAGCTTTCTTT. Its translation is CASRKTGLNTEAFF.

This clone came up a few times. The V gene is TRBV14, the J gene TRBJ1-4, with D tentatively TRBD1 (5 bases). Germline loops: CDR1 SGHDN, CDR2 FVKESK. The germline V and J ends were trimmed by 5 bases and 3 bases, with 13 bases remaining between them. This CDR3 contains 15 residues. The CDR3 DNA reads TGTGCCAGCAGCTCAACCGGGACTTCTAATGAAAAACTGTTTTTT. Its protein product is CASSSTGTSNEKLFF.

V gene TRBV10-2 combines with J gene TRBJ2-6; a possible D gene is TRBD2 (6 bases). The CDR3 loop spans 16 amino acids. Looked up from germline, CDR1 is WSHSY and CDR2 is SAAADI. V lost 6 bases to trimming and J lost 3 bases, with 15 bases between them. The DNA for the CDR3 is TGCGCCAGCAGACCCAACCTAGCGAATGGGGCCAACGTCCTGACTTTC. This encodes CASRPNLANGANVLTF.

This clone has a single count. J is TRBJ2-2 and V is TRBV24-1; D is perhaps TRBD2 (6 bases). CDR3 length equals 16 residues. The V end was cut by 1 base, the J end by 1 base, with 9 bases between. Per germline, CDR1 KGHDR and CDR2 SFDVKD. The CDR3 DNA sequence: TGTGCCACCAGTGATTTAGCCGGGGGGAACACCGGGGAGCTGTTTTTT. It codes for CATSDLAGGNTGELFF.

This chain connects TRBV7-2 to TRBJ2-1, with a weak D call TRBD2 (6 bases). This CDR3 region has 15 residues. Between the trimmed V and J ends, which lost 2 bases and 5 bases, there was a span of 13 bases. From germline, CDR1 is SGHTA and CDR2 FQGNSA. The CDR3 sequence: CASSLPGLRNNEQFF. The CDR3 coding sequence is TGTGCCAGCAGCTTACCGGGACTGCGGAACAATGAGCAGTTCTTC.

The CDR3 bases are TGTGCCAGCAGCTTAGGGACAGGGACCTTCACAGATACGCAGTATTTT. This sequence encodes CASSLGTGTFTDTQYF. This sequence joins TRBV5-8 and TRBJ2-3; TRBD1 matches 9 bases. CDR1 SGHTS and CDR2 YDEGEE come from the germline V gene. This CDR3 is 16 amino acids long. The J segment lost 2 bases and the V segment lost 2 bases, leaving 6 bases of the junction unmatched.

The chain employs TRBV7-9 and TRBJ1-1, with D possibly matching TRBD1 (6 bases). The V gene's germline CDR1 is SEHNR and CDR2 FQNEAQ (reference sequence). The CDR3 spans 13 residues. Trimming took 6 bases from V and 2 from J, leaving 10 bases between them. In DNA, the CDR3 is TGTGCCAGCAGTTACAGGGTAAACACTGAAGCTTTCTTT. Protein: CASSYRVNTEAFF.

The rearrangement joins TRBV28 to TRBJ2-7; TRBD1 matches 10 bases. Looked up from germline, CDR1 is MDHEN and CDR2 is SYDVKM. This CDR3 contains 16 residues. Trimming cost V 5 bases and J 5 bases; bases outside gene matches: 12. The CDR3 reads CASSLPTGGAINEQYF. CDR3 bases: TGTGCCAGCAGTCTCCCGACAGGGGGCGCGATCAACGAGCAGTACTTC.

The J gene is TRBJ2-3, the V gene TRBV5-1; possible D gene TRBD2, 6 bases. The CDR3 is made up of 13 amino acids. Germline assignment: CDR1 SGHRS and CDR2 YFSETQ. V lost 2 bases and J lost 6, with 10 bases in between. The CDR3 protein is CASSFWGRDTQYF. The CDR3 nucleotides are TGCGCCAGCAGCTTTTGGGGGAGGGATACGCAGTATTTT.

The chain links TRBV7-2 to TRBJ2-7; 7 nucleotides line up with TRBD2. Per the germline V gene, CDR1 is SGHTA and CDR2 is FQGNSA. The CDR3 is 14 amino acids. J lost 0 bases, V lost 5 bases, and 4 bases had no gene match. The CDR3 reads CASSPQRGSYEQYF. In DNA form, the CDR3 reads TGTGCCAGCAGCCCCCAGCGGGGCTCCTACGAGCAGTACTTC. The variable domain in full, with the rest retrieved from reference TRBV7-2 and TRBJ2-7, is GAGVSQSPSNKVTEKGKDVELRCDPISGHTALYWYRQSLGQGLEFLIYFQGNSAPDKSGLPSDRFSAERTGGSVSTLTIQRTQQEDSAVYLCASSPQRGSYEQYFGPGTRLTVT.

V is TRBV2 and J is TRBJ1-4, with 7 bases lining up with TRBD1. This CDR3 has 12 residues. Per the germline V gene, CDR1 is SNHLY and CDR2 is FYNNEI. V dropped 6 bases and J dropped 10; count of bases not matched to a gene: 5. The CDR3 DNA reads as TGTGCCAGCAGCGGGACAGACCGAAAACTGTTTTTT. Translated, it gives CASSGTDRKLFF. The full variable domain, in which reference TRBV2 and TRBJ1-4 provide the parts outside the CDR3, is EPEVTQTPSHQVTQMGQEVILRCVPISNHLYFYWYRQILGQKVEFLVSFYNNEISEKSEIFDDQFSVERPDGSNFTLKIRSTKLEDSAMYFCASSGTDRKLFFGSGTQLSVL.

This clone was recorded only once. This sequence joins TRBV12-3 or TRBV12-4 and TRBJ2-7; 10 nucleotides agree with TRBD2. V lost 5 bases to trimming and J lost 7 bases; unmatched junction nucleotides: 5. The CDR3 has 13 residues. The CDR3 DNA reads as TGTGCCAGCAGTGGCCTAGCGGGAGTTGAGCAGTACTTC. Its protein product is CASSGLAGVEQYF.

This chain joins TRBV14 and TRBJ1-2; D is unclear. Looked up from germline, CDR1 is SGHDN and CDR2 is FVKESK. This CDR3 contains 13 residues. V lost 5 bases and J lost 6, with 13 bases in between. The DNA of the CDR3 is TGTGCCAGCAGCTCTCAGGCCTTGGATGGCTACACCTTC. This codes for CASSSQALDGYTF.

The chain is built from TRBV7-2 and TRBJ2-3; TRBD2 might be the D (6 bases). Germline V gives CDR1 SGHTA, CDR2 FQGNSA. The V end lost 4 bases, the J end lost 1 base, and 9 bases lay between the germline ends. The length of the CDR3 is 14 residues. CDR3 protein: CASSYWEGTDTQYF. The DNA of the CDR3 is TGTGCCAGCAGCTATTGGGAGGGCACAGATACGCAGTATTTT.

The chain links TRBV27 to TRBJ2-3; TRBD2 agrees at 8 bases. Germline assignment: CDR1 MNHEY and CDR2 SMNVEV (reference sequence). V was pared by 6 bases and J by 4 bases, with 12 bases of the junction left unmatched. The CDR3 is 16 residues long. The CDR3: CASSPRGGGFPDTQYF. The CDR3 DNA is TGTGCCAGCAGCCCCCGCGGCGGGGGGTTCCCAGATACGCAGTATTTT.

The rearrangement joins TRBV6-5 to TRBJ2-2; the D gene is possibly TRBD2 (5 bases). Per germline, CDR1 MNHEY and CDR2 SVGAGI. V was pared by 6 bases and J by 2 bases, with 13 bases between. The CDR3 is 15 residues long. The CDR3, as DNA: TGTGCCAGCAGCCGGAGGCAGTATAACACCGGGGAGCTGTTTTTT. Encoded protein: CASSRRQYNTGELFF.

This clone has a single count. This chain's CDR3 is CASSYELHQPQHF. The DNA for the CDR3 is TGTGCCAGCAGTTATGAGTTGCATCAGCCCCAGCATTTT. The chain links TRBV6-2 or TRBV6-3 to TRBJ1-5; D remains unclear. Germline V CDR1 and CDR2: MNHEY, SVGEGT. CDR3 length equals 13 residues. Trimming removed 3 bases at V and 5 bases at J, with 8 bases between.

The rearrangement links TRBV27 to TRBJ1-1; D unresolved. Germline CDR1 and CDR2: MNHEY and SMNVEV (reference sequence). This CDR3 has 17 residues. Trimming removed 8 bases at V and 3 bases at J, with 25 bases between. The CDR3 sequence is CASSEWSPTLEDTEAFF. CDR3 nucleotide sequence: TGTGCCAGCTCCGAGTGGTCACCCACTTTGGAGGACACTGAAGCTTTCTTT.

The gene calls are TRBV6-2 or TRBV6-3 and TRBJ2-7; a possible D gene is TRBD2 (6 bases). V was trimmed by 5 bases and J by 0 bases, leaving 29 bases between them. Per the germline V gene, CDR1 is MNHEY and CDR2 is SVGEGT. The CDR3 has 20 residues. The CDR3 is CASSARLGGRASSYSYEQYF. The CDR3 DNA is TGTGCCAGCAGTGCCCGCTTGGGGGGAAGGGCTAGCAGTTACTCCTACGAGCAGTACTTC.

This clone was found once. V and J are TRBV15 and TRBJ1-4; 10 bases align to TRBD1. From germline, CDR1 is LNHNV and CDR2 YYDKDF (reference sequence). J was trimmed by 8 bases and V by 3 bases; bases with no gene match: 12. The CDR3 contains 17 residues. This CDR3 is CATSSALAGTGDEKLFF. The CDR3 DNA reads as TGTGCCACCAGCAGCGCCCTGGCCGGGACAGGGGACGAAAAACTGTTTTTT.

This clone was detected once. This sequence joins TRBV5-1 and TRBJ2-7; 12 bases agree with TRBD1. Per the germline V gene, CDR1 is SGHRS and CDR2 is YFSETQ. V shed 3 bases, J shed 7 bases, and the junction held 5 bases outside the gene matches. CDR3 length: 14 amino acids. CDR3 region: CASSWGQGASEQYF. CDR3 sequence (DNA): TGCGCCAGCAGCTGGGGACAGGGGGCGTCTGAGCAGTACTTC.

V is TRBV3-1 (or the pseudogene TRBV3-2) and J is TRBJ1-5; D remains ambiguous. There are 12 residues in the CDR3. V was shortened by 0 bases and J by 6 bases, with 3 bases between the two germline ends. Germline lookup yields CDR1 LGHDT and CDR2 YNNKEL (reference sequence). The CDR3, as DNA: TGTGCCAGCAGCCAAGATCGTCAGCCCCAGCATTTT. Amino acid sequence: CASSQDRQPQHF.

This chain joins TRBV28 and TRBJ1-6, with D possibly being TRBD1 (5 bases). Deletions cut 6 bases from V and 7 bases from J, with 10 bases between. Germline CDR1 is MDHEN and CDR2 is SYDVKM. The CDR3 runs to 13 residues. The CDR3, as DNA: TGTGCCAGCAGAATGGGGGGGAATTCACCCCTCCACTTT. This sequence encodes CASRMGGNSPLHF.

This chain connects TRBV2 to TRBJ1-5, with D possibly TRBD1 on 5 matching bases. This CDR3 spans 15 amino acids. V shed 3 bases and J shed 7 bases, with 16 bases lying between them. Germline V lookup: CDR1 SNHLY, CDR2 FYNNEI. CDR3 region: CASSDRRGGMQPQHF. The CDR3 region has the DNA TGTGCCAGCAGTGATAGACGCGGGGGGATGCAGCCCCAGCATTTT.

The chain has TRBV5-6 and TRBJ2-5; 12 bases align to TRBD2. The CDR3 is 15 residues long. The germline V gene encodes CDR1 SGHDT and CDR2 YYEEEE. Germline trimming cut 5 bases from V and 4 bases from J; bases unmatched to any gene: 6. CDR3 region: CASSSSGGARETQYF. CDR3 sequence (DNA): TGTGCCAGCAGTTCTAGCGGGGGGGCCCGAGAGACCCAGTACTTC. Based on the CDR3 plus reference TRBV5-6 and TRBJ2-5, the full variable domain is DAGVTQSPTHLIKTRGQQVTLRCSPKSGHDTVSWYQQALGQGPQFIFQYYEEEERQRGNFPDRFSGHQFPNYSSELNVNALLLGDSALYLCASSSSGGARETQYFGPGTRLLVL.

This clone was counted once. This rearrangement joins TRBV28 to TRBJ1-1; 7 positions match TRBD1. From germline, CDR1 is MDHEN and CDR2 SYDVKM. V was pared by 5 bases and J by 1 base, with 10 bases of the junction left unmatched. The CDR3 sequence is 16 residues long. This CDR3 is CASSPQTGIGNTEAFF. CDR3 sequence (DNA): TGTGCCAGCAGTCCTCAGACAGGGATCGGGAACACTGAAGCTTTCTTT.

This sequence joins TRBV7-2 and TRBJ1-4, with D possibly matching TRBD1 (5 bases). V lost 3 bases and J 4 bases, leaving 9 bases between the germline ends. The CDR3 spans 14 residues. Germline assignment: CDR1 SGHTA and CDR2 FQGNSA. The chain's CDR3 is CASSFGGVNEKLFF. The DNA for the CDR3 is TGTGCCAGCAGCTTCGGGGGAGTTAATGAAAAACTGTTTTTT.

This clone was detected a few times. This chain joins TRBV3-1 (or the pseudogene TRBV3-2) and TRBJ1-1; no clear D gene. The CDR3 runs to 16 residues. Germline V gene data show CDR1 as LGHDT and CDR2 as YNNKEL (reference sequence). V lost 0 bases and J lost 11, with 22 bases in between. CDR3 sequence reads: CASSQDPVYGKDKAFF. The CDR3 coding sequence is TGTGCCAGCAGCCAAGACCCTGTGTACGGGAAGGATAAGGCTTTCTTT.

The chain links TRBV28 to TRBJ2-7; 8 bases agree with TRBD1. This CDR3 spans 15 amino acids. J gave up 0 bases and V 6 bases, and 7 bases lay outside the gene matches. CDR1 MDHEN and CDR2 SYDVKM come from the germline V gene. The CDR3 region is CASSLRDRPSYEQYF. CDR3 nucleotides: TGTGCCAGCAGCCTCCGGGACAGGCCCTCCTACGAGCAGTACTTC.